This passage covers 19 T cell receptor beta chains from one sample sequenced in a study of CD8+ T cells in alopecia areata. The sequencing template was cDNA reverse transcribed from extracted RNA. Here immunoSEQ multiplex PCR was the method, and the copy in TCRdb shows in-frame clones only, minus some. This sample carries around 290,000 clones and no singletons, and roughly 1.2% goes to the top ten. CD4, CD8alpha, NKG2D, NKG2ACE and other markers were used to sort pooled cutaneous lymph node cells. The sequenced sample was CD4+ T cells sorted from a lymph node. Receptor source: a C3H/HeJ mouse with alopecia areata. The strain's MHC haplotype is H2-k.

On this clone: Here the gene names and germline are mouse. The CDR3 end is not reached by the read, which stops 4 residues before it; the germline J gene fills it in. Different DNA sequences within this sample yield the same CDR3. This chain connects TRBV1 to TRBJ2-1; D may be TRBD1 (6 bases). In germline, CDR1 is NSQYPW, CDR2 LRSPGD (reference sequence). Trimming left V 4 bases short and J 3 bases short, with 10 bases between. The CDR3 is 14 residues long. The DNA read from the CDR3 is TGCACCTGCAGTGTCCGGGACACCTATGCT. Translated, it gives CTCSVRDTYA. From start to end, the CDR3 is CTCSVRDTYAEQFF.

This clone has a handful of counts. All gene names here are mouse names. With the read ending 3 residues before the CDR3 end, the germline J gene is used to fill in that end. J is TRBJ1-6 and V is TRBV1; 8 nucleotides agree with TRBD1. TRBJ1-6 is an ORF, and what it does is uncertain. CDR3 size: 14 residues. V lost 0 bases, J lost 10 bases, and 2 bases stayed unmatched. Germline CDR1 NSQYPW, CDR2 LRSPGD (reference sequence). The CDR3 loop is CTCSADRGQSPLYF. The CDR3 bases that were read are TGCACCTGCAGTGCAGACAGGGGGCAATCGCCC.

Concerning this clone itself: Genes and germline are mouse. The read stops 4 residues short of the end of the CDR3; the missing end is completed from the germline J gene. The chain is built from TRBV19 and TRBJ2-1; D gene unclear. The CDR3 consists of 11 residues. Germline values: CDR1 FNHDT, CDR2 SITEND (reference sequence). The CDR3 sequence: CASSTQSEQFF. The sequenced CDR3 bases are TGTGCCAGCAGTACGCAGTCT.

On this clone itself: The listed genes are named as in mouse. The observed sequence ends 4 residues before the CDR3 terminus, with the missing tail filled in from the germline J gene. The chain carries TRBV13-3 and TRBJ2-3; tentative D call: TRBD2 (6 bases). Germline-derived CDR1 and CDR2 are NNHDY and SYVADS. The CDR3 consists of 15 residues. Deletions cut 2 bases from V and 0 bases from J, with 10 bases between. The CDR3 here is CASSERDYSAETLYF. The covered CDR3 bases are TGTGCCAGCAGTGAGCGGGACTATAGTGCAGAA.

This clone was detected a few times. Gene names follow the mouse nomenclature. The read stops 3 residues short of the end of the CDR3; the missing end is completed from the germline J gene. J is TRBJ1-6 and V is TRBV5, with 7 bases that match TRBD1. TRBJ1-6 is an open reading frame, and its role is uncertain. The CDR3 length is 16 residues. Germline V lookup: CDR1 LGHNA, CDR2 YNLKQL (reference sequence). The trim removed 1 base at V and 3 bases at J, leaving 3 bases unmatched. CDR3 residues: CASSQGDRVYNSPLYF. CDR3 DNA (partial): TGTGCCAGCAGCCAAGGCGACAGGGTCTATAATTCGCCC.

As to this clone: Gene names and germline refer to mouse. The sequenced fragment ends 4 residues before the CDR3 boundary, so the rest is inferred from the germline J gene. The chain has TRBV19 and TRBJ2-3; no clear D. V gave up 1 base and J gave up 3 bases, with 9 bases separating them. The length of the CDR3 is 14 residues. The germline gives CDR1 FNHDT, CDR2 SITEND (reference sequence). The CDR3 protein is CASSITADAETLYF. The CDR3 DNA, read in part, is TGTGCCAGCAGTATAACAGCCGACGCAGAA. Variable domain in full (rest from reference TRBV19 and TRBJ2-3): GGIITQTPKFLIGQEGQKLTLKCQQNFNHDTMYWYRQDSGKGLRLIYYSITENDLQKGDLSEGYDASREKKSSFSLTVTSAQKNEMAVFLCASSITADAETLYFGSGTRLTVL.

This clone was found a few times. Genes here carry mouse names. CDR3 bases read: TGTGCCAGCAGCTTGACAGGGGGGGGCTCC. The encoded protein is CASSLTGGGS. The whole CDR3 region reads CASSLTGGGSDYTF. The chain links TRBV19 to TRBJ1-2; 9 positions agree with TRBD1. Sequencing ends 4 residues short of the CDR3 end; the germline J gene provides the rest. Germline assignment: CDR1 FNHDT and CDR2 SITEND (reference sequence). CDR3 length: 14 residues. V lost 5 bases, J lost 4 bases, and 6 bases stayed unmatched. Supplemented by reference TRBV19 and TRBJ1-2, the full variable domain reads GGIITQTPKFLIGQEGQKLTLKCQQNFNHDTMYWYRQDSGKGLRLIYYSITENDLQKGDLSEGYDASREKKSSFSLTVTSAQKNEMAVFLCASSLTGGGSDYTFGSGTRLLVI.

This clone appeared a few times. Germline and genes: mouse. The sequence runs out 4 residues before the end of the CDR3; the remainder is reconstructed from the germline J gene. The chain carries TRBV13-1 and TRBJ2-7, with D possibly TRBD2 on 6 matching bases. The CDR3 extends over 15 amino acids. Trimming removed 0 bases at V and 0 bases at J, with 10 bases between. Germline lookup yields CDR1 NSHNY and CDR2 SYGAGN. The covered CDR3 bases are TGTGCCAGCAGTGATGGATGGGGGAGCTCCTAT. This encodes CASSDGWGSSY. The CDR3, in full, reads CASSDGWGSSYEQYF.

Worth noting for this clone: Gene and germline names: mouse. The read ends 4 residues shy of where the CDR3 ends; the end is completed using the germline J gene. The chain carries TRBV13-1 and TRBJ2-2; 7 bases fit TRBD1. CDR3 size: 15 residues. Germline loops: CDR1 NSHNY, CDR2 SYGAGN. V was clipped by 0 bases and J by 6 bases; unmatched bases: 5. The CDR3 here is CASSDGLQGPGQLYF. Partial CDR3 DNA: TGTGCCAGCAGTGATGGCCTACAGGGGCCCGGG.

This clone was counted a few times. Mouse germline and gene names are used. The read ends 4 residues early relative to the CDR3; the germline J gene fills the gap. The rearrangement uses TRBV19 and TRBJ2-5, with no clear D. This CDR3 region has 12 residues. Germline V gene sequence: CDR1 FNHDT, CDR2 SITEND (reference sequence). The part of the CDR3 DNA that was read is TGTGCCAGCAGTATGGGGAAAGAC. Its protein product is CASSMGKD. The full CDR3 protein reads CASSMGKDTQYF.

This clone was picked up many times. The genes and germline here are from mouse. The CDR3 spells CASSRSRFTEVFF. CDR3 DNA (partial): TGTGCTAGCAGTCGCAGTCGCTTTACA. This sequence joins TRBV17 and TRBJ1-1; D uncertain. The read falls 4 residues short of the CDR3 end, and the missing part is taken from the germline J gene. Germline V lookup: CDR1 MNHDT, CDR2 YYDKIL. The CDR3 totals 13 residues.

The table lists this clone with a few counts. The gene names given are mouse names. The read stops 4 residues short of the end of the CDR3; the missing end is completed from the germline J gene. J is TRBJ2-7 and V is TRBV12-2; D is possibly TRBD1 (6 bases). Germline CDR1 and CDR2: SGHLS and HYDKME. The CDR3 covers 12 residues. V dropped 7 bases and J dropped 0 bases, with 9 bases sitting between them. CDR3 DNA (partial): TGTGCCAGACTCAGGGGCTCCTAT. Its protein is CARLRGSY. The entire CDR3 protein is CARLRGSYEQYF.

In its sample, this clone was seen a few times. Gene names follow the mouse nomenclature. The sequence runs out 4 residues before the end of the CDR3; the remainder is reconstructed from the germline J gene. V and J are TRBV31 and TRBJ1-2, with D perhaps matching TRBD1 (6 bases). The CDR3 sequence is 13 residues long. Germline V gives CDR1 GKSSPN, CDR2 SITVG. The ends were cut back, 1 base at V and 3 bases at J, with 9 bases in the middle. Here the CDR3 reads CAWSPGEDSDYTF. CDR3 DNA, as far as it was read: TGTGCCTGGAGTCCAGGGGAGGACTCC.

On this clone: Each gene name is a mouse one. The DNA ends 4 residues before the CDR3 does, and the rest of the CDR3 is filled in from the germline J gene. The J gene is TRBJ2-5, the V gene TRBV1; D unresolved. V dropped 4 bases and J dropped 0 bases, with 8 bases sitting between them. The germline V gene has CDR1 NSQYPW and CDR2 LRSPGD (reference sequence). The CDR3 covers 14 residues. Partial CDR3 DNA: TGCACCTGCAGTGAGCCAGTTAACCAAGAC. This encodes CTCSEPVNQD. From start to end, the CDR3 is CTCSEPVNQDTQYF.

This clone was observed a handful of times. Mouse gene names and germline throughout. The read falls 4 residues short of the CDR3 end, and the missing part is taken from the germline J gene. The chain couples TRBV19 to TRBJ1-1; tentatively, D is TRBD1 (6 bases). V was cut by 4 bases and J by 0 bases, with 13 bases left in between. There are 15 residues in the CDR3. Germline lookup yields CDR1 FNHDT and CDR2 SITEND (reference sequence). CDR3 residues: CASSHPGTTNTEVFF. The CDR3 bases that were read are TGTGCCAGCAGTCACCCCGGGACAACAAACACA.

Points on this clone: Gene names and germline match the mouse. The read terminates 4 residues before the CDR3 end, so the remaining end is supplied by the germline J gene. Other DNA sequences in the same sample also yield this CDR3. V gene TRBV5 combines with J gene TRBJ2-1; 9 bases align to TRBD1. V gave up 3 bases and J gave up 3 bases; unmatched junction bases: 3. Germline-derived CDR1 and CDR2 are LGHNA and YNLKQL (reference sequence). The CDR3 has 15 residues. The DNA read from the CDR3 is TGTGCCAGCAGCCACCAGACAGGGGGCTATGCT. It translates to CASSHQTGGYA. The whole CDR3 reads CASSHQTGGYAEQFF.

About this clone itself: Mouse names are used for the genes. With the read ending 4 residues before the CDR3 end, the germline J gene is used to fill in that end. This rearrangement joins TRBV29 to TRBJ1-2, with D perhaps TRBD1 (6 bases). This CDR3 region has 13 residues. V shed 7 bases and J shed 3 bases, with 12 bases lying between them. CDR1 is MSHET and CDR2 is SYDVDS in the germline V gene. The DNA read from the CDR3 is TGTGCTAGCAATACAGGGATAGACTCC. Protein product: CASNTGIDS. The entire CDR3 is CASNTGIDSDYTF.

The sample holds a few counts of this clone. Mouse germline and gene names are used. This CDR3 reads CASSRTGSNQDTQYF. The DNA read from the CDR3 is TGTGCTAGCAGTAGGACTGGGTCTAACCAAGAC. The chain links TRBV17 to TRBJ2-5, with 7 bases matching TRBD2. The read is 4 residues too short to cover the CDR3 end, so that end is filled in from the germline J gene. The ends lost 3 bases at V and 0 bases at J; junction bases unmatched: 3. The CDR3 is made up of 15 amino acids. The germline V gene has CDR1 MNHDT and CDR2 YYDKIL.

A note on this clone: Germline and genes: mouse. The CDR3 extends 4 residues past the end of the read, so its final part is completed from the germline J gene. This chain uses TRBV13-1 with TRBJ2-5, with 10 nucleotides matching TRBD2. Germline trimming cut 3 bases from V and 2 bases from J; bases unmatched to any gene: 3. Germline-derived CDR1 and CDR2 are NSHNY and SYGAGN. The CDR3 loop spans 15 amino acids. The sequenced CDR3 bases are TGTGCCAGCAGTGTCTGGGGGGGCGCCCAAGAC. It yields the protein CASSVWGGAQD. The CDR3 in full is CASSVWGGAQDTQYF.